The entry below describes one T cell receptor beta chain. Method: immunoSEQ multiplex PCR; TCRdb's copy keeps in-frame clones and lacks some. The table shows approximately 47,000 clones, with approximately 87% occurring only once. These data are taken from a study of blood T cell repertoires in COVID-19. Study context: T cells, B-cell-depleted T cells, or PBMCs provided the cDNA or gDNA that served as material.

V trimming: 7 bases; J trimming: 5 bases; junction bases outside the gene matches: 5. From germline, CDR1 is SGHAT and CDR2 FQNNGV. The CDR3 runs 12 residues. The chain has TRBV11-2 and TRBJ2-7; TRBD1 matches 7 bases. Sequenced sample: peripheral blood. The TCR sequence derives from a woman in her fifties or sixties with acute or convalescent COVID-19. The CDR3 spells CASTLTGNEQYF. The CDR3 nucleotides are TGTGCCAGCACCTTGACAGGGAACGAGCAGTACTTC.